The clone carrying this T cell receptor (beta chain) was counted a few times. What it binds is not known. These data come from a study of CD8+ T cells in alopecia areata. Study details: For the treated group, dosing was oral tofacitinib at 5 to 10 mg twice daily.

Broader study findings: Persistence in scalp and blood during tofacitinib was observed for many expanded lesional clones.

The sample's treatment: oral pan-JAK inhibitor, 5-10 mg twice daily. The V end lost 1 base, the J end lost 4 bases, and 17 bases lay between the germline ends. This CDR3 contains 16 residues. Per germline, CDR1 SGHKS and CDR2 YYEKEE (reference sequence). Once RNA had been extracted, it was reverse transcribed into cDNA to act as the sequencing template. Here immunoSEQ multiplex PCR was the method, and the copy in TCRdb shows in-frame clones only, minus some. The sample contains a few hundred thousand clones, more than 30% of which appear only once. Sequenced material: CD4+ T cells sorted from blood, taken around week 30, from a patient treated with tofacitinib. The sequence came from a human donor with alopecia areata. V and J are TRBV5-5 and TRBJ1-2, with TRBD1 as a possible D gene (5 bases). The CDR3 DNA is TGTGCCAGCAGCTTGAGTTCGGGGGTGGAAGGCTATGGCTACACCTTC. Translation: CASSLSSGVEGYGYTF. Looking up the rest from reference TRBV5-5 and TRBJ1-2 gives the full variable domain: DAGVTQSPTHLIKTRGQQVTLRCSPISGHKSVSWYQQVLGQGPQFIFQYYEKEERGRGNFPDRFSARQFPNYSSELNVNALLLGDSALYLCASSLSSGVEGYGYTFGSGTRLTVV.